This T cell receptor beta chain was sequenced for a study of blood T cell repertoires in COVID-19. For the study at large: The United States, Italy and Spain supplied acute and convalescent COVID-19 samples. Sample material is recorded as cDNA or gDNA derived from T cells, B-cell-depleted T cells, or PBMCs.

V shed 5 bases, J shed 0 bases, and the junction held 7 bases outside the gene matches. CDR3 length: 16 residues. Germline-derived CDR1 and CDR2 are LGHDT and YNNKEL (reference sequence). Study processing details: Reference gene primer amplification yielded estimated nucleated cell counts. The method was immunoSEQ multiplex PCR; TCRdb's version includes in-frame clones alone and lacks a portion of them. V, J and clone size were drawn from that table, and D and trimming were deduced from the DNA. The sample consists of 150,000 to 200,000 clones, approximately 85% of them appearing once. This sequence was found in a woman older than 75 with acute or convalescent COVID-19. What was sequenced was peripheral blood. The rearrangement links TRBV3-1 (or the pseudogene TRBV3-2) to TRBJ1-3; 7 nucleotides agree with TRBD1. The CDR3 spells CASSAAGTVSGNTIYF. The CDR3 DNA sequence: TGTGCCAGCAGCGCAGCCGGGACAGTCTCTGGAAACACCATATATTTT.